This paragraph reports one T cell receptor (beta chain). Its antigen is still unknown. V shed 10 bases and J shed 2 bases, with 16 bases lying between them. The CDR3 totals 14 residues. Germline loops: CDR1 MRHNA, CDR2 SNTAGT. Use of 60 Vbeta and 13 Jbeta primers characterized the PCR. Sequenced by immunoSEQ multiplex PCR; TCRdb stores in-frame clones only, minus some. The table counts under 200,000 clones; roughly 2% lies in the top ten. This sample is part of a study of cytomegalovirus exposure and HLA in healthy donors. Study background: Of around 400 genotyped donors, 80% to 85% grouped in the Caucasian-associated ancestry cluster. General study findings and limits: Most of the TCR beta V segments (in an earlier analysis) were productive either about 87% or about 30% of the time.

Among the donors, all were healthy bone marrow donors. Sampled while nominally healthy, donors likely had unrecorded immune exposures. Sequencing was performed on PBMCs. The chain links TRBV6-4 to TRBJ2-3, with TRBD1 as a possible D gene (5 bases). This TCR was sampled from a man aged 30 to 45 in good health and CMV-seronegative. In DNA form, the CDR3 reads TGTGCCACCCGCTCTCAGGGAAACACAGATACGCAGTATTTT. This codes for CATRSQGNTDTQYF.